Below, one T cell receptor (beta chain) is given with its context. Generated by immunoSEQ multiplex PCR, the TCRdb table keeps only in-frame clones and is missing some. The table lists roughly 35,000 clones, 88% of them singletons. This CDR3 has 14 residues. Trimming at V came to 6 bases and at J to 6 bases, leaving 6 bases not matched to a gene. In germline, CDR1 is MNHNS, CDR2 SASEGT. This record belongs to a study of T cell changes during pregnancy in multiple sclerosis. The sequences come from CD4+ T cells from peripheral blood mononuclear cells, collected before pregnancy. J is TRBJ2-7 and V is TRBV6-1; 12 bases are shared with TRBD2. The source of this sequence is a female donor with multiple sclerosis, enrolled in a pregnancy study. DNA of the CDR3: TGTGCCAGCAGGGAAACTAGCGGGAGGAGCGAGCAGTACTTC. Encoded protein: CASRETSGRSEQYF.